One TCR beta chain is described in this entry. Its antigen is undetermined. Germline V gives CDR1 MNHEY, CDR2 SVGAGI. The trim removed 7 bases at V and 0 bases at J, leaving 8 bases unmatched. The CDR3 loop spans 15 amino acids. Assay used: immunoSEQ multiplex PCR; TCRdb lists only in-frame clones, some missing. Of roughly 130,000 clones in the sample, about 90% were seen once. The sample originates from a study of T cell responses to AZD1222 COVID-19 vaccine. Points from the study as a whole: Baseline seropositivity characterized only a handful of AZD1222 recipients. Donors were mostly white British, more females; clonal diversity possibly underestimated. Vaccine-related CD4 TCRs covered spike, predominating at 160-218 and 743-854. The study reported that nearly half of spike-specific TCRs target unmutated variant regions.

The receptor was isolated from an adult in good health. The material was peripheral blood, obtained on day 0 of AZD1222 vaccination. The chain has TRBV6-5 and TRBJ1-2, with 7 bases matching TRBD1. The CDR3 DNA follows: TGTGCCAGCACCCCGGGAACAGGGGCTAACTATGGCTACACCTTC. Translating it yields CASTPGTGANYGYTF.